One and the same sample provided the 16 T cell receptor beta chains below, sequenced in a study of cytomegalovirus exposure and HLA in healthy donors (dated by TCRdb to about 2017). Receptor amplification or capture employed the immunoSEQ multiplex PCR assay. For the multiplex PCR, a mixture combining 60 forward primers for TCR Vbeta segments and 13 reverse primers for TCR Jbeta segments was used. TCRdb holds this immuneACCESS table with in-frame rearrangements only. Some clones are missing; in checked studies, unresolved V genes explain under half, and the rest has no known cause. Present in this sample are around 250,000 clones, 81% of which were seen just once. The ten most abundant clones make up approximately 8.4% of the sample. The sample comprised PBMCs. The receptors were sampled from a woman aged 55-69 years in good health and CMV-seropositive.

The CDR3 region is CASSWGQGSEQYF. The CDR3 DNA reads as TGTGCCAGCAGCTGGGGACAGGGTTCCGAGCAGTACTTC. This chain links TRBV5-8 with TRBJ2-7; 9 nucleotides match TRBD1. V lost 3 bases and J lost 6; bases outside the gene matches: 4. Germline V gene data show CDR1 as SGHTS and CDR2 as YDEGEE. The CDR3 extends over 13 amino acids.

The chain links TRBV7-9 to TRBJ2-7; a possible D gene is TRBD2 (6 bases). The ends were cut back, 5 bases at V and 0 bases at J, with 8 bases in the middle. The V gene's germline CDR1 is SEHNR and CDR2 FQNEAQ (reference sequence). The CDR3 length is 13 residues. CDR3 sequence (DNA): TGTGCCAGCAGCCGGGGGAGCTCCTACGAGCAGTACTTC. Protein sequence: CASSRGSSYEQYF.

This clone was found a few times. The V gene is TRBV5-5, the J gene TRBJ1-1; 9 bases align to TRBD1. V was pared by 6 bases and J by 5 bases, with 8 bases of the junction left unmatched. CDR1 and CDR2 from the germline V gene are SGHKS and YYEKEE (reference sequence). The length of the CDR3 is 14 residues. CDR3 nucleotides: TGTGCCAGCAAGCCGGGACAGGGTTTGACTGAAGCTTTCTTT. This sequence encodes CASKPGQGLTEAFF.

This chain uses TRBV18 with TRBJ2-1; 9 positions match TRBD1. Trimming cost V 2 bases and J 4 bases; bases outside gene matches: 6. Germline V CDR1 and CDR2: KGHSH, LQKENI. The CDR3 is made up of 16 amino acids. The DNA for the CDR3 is TGTGCCAGCTCACCAAAGGGGACAGGGATTTACAATGAGCAGTTCTTC. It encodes CASSPKGTGIYNEQFF.

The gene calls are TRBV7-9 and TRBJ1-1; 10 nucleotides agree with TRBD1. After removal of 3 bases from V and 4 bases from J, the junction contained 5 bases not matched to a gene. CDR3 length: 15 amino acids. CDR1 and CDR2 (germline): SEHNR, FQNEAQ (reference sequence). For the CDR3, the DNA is TGTGCCAGCAGCTTTGGACAGGGGGTGAGCACTGAAGCTTTCTTT. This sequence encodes CASSFGQGVSTEAFF.

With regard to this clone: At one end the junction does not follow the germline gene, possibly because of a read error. This chain's CDR3 is CATSWDSSSGNTIYF. Here the CDR3 DNA reads TGTGCCACCAGTTGGGACAGCTCCTCTGGAAACACCATATATTTT. The chain recombines TRBV6-1 with TRBJ1-3; 7 bases fit TRBD1. CDR1 MNHNS and CDR2 SASEGT come from the germline V gene. The CDR3 consists of 15 residues.

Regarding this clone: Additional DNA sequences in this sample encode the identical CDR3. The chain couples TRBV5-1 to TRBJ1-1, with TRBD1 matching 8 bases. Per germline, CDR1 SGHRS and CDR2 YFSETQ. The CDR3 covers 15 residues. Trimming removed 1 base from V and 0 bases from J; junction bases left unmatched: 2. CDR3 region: CASSLTGGLNTEAFF. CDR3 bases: TGCGCCAGCAGCTTGACAGGGGGATTGAACACTGAAGCTTTCTTT.

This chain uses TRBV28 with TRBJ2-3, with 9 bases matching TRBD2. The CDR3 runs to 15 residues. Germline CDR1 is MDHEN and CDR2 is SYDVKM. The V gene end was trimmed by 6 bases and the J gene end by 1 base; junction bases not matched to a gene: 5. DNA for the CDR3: TGTGCCAGCAGACCGTGGACTAGCGGCACAGATACGCAGTATTTT. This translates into CASRPWTSGTDTQYF.

Here the CDR3 DNA reads TGTGCCAGCAGCTTAGTTGCTTTGGAGCACGAGCAGTACTTC. Translation gives CASSLVALEHEQYF. The chain is built from TRBV11-3 and TRBJ2-7; D gene uncertain. The germline gives CDR1 SGHNT, CDR2 YENEEA. V was cut by 1 base and J by 5 bases, with 12 bases left in between. The CDR3 sequence is 14 residues long. Using reference TRBV11-3 and TRBJ2-7 for the parts outside the CDR3, the full variable domain is EAGVVQSPRYKIIEKKQPVAFWCNPISGHNTLYWYLQNLGQGPELLIRYENEEAVDDSQLPKDRFSAERLKGVDSTLKIQPAELGDSAVYLCASSLVALEHEQYFGPGTRLTVT.

The CDR3 sequence: CSAGTVDTQYF. DNA for the CDR3: TGCAGTGCAGGGACAGTGGATACGCAGTATTTT. The gene calls are TRBV20-1 and TRBJ2-3; TRBD1 agrees at 7 bases. The CDR3 sequence is 11 residues long. The V gene end was trimmed by 6 bases and the J gene end by 6 bases; junction bases not matched to a gene: 3. Germline V CDR1 and CDR2: DFQATT, SNEGSKA (reference sequence).

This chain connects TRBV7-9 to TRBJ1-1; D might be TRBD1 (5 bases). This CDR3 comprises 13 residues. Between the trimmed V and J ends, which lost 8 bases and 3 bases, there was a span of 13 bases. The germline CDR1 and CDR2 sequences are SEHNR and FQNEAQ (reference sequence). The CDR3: CASAFTRDTEAFF. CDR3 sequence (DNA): TGTGCCAGCGCTTTCACCAGGGACACTGAAGCTTTCTTT.

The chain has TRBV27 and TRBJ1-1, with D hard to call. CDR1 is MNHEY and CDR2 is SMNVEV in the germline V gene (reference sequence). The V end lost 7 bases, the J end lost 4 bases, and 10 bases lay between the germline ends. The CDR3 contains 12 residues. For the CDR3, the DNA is TGTGCCAGCAAACGGTCGGGCACTGAAGCTTTCTTT. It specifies CASKRSGTEAFF.

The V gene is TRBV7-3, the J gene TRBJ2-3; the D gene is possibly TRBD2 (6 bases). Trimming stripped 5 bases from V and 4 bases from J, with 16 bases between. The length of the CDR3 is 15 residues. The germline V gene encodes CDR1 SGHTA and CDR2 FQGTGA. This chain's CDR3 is CASSRVGGLADTQYF. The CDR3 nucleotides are TGTGCCAGCAGCCGGGTGGGGGGACTGGCAGATACGCAGTATTTT.

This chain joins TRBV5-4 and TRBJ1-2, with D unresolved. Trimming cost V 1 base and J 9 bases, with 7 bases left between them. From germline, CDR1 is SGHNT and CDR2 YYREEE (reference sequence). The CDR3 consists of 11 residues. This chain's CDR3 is CASSLRRSYTF. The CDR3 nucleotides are TGTGCCAGCAGCTTGAGGAGGAGCTACACCTTC.

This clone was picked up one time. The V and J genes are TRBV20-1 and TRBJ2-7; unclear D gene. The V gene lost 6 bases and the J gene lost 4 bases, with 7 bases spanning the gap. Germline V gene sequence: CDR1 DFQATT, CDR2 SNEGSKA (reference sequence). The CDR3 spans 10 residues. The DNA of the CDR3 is TGCAGTGCGGCCCTTTACGAGCAGTACTTC. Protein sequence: CSAALYEQYF.

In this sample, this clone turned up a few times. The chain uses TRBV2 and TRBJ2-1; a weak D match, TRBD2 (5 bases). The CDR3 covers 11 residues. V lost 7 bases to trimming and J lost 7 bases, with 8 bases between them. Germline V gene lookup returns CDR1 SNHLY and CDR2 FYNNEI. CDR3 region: CASIRGNEQFF. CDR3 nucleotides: TGTGCCAGCATCCGGGGAAATGAGCAGTTCTTC.